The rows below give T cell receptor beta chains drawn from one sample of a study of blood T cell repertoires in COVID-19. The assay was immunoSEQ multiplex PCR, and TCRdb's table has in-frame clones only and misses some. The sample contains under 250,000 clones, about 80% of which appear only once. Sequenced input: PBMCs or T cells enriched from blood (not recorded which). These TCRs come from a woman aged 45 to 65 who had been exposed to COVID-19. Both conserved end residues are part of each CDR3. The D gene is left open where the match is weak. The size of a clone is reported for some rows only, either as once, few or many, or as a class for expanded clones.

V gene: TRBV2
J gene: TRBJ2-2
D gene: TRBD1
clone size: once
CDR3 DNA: TGTGCCAGCAGTCGGGACAGGTCCACCGGGGAGCTGTTTTTT
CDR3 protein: CASSRDRSTGELFF

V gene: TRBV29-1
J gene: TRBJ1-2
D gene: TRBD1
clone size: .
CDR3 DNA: TGCAGCGTGCAGGGGGCGGGTGGCTACACCTTC
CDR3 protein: CSVQGAGGYTF

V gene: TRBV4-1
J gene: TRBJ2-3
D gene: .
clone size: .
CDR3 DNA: TGCGCCAGCAGCTCTAGCCTCGGCTCTAGCACAGATACGCAGTATTTT
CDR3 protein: CASSSSLGSSTDTQYF

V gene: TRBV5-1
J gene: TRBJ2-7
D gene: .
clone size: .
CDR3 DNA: TGCGCCAGCTCTTTGTCCGTCGCCTACGAGCAGTACTTC
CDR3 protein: CASSLSVAYEQYF

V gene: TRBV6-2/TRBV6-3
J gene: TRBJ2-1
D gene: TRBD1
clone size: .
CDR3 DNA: TGTGCCAGCAGTTACCCTACAGGGGGCAATGAGCAGTTCTTC
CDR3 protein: CASSYPTGGNEQFF

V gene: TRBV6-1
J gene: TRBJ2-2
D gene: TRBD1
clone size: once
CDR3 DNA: TGTGCCAGCAGTGCCCAACCAGTGGGACAGGGGACCGGGGAGCTGTTTTTT
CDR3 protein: CASSAQPVGQGTGELFF

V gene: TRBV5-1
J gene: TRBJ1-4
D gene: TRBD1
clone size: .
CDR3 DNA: TGCGCCAGCAGCTCCGGGACAGGGAATGAAAAACTGTTTTTT
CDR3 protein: CASSSGTGNEKLFF

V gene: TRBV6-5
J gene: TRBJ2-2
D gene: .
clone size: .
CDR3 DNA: TGTGCCAGCGGCCGCAAGACCGGGGAGCTGTTTTTT
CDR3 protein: CASGRKTGELFF

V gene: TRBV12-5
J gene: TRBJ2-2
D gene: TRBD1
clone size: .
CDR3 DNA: TGTGCTAGTGGTTTGGTAGGCAGGGGGAGTCCCGGGGAGCTGTTTTTT
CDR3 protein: CASGLVGRGSPGELFF

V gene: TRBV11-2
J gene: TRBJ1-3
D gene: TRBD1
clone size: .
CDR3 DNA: TGTGCCAGCAGCTTAGATCAAGTAGGGGGCTGGAAATTCTCTGGAAACACCATATATTTT
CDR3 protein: CASSLDQVGGWKFSGNTIYF

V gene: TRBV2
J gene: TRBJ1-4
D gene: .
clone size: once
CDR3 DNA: TGTGCCAGCACTCTGGGCCGCCTCACGGATGAAAAACTGTTTTTT
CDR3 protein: CASTLGRLTDEKLFF

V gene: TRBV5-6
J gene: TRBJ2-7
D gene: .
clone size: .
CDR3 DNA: TGTGCCAGCAGCGCGGGACAGAACGAGCAGTACTTC
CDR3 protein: CASSAGQNEQYF

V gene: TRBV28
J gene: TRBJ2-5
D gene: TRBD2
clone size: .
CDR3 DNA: TGTGCCAGCAATTTCGGGGGGGGGACCCAGTACTTC
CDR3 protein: CASNFGGGTQYF

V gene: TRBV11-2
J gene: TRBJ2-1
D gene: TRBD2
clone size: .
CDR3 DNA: TGTGCCAGCAGCTTAATTTCCCAGCGGGGGAACAATGAGCAGTTCTTC
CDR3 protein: CASSLISQRGNNEQFF

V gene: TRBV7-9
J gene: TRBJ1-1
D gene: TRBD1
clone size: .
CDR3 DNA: TGTGCCAGCAGCTTAGTTATAGGACAGGGGGCAACTGAAGCTTTCTTT
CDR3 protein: CASSLVIGQGATEAFF

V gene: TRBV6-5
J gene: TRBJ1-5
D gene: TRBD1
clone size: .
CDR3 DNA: TGTGCCAGCAGCCCGGGACAGGGGCCGAATCAGCCCCAGCATTTT
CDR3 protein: CASSPGQGPNQPQHF

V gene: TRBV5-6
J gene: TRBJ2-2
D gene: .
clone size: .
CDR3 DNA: TGTGCCAGCAGCTTCGGAGGGCCCGGGGAGCTGTTTTTT
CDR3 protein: CASSFGGPGELFF

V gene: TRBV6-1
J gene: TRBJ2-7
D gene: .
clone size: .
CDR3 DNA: TGTGCCAGCAGTGAAGCTGCAGGTACCACCTACGAGCAGTACTTC
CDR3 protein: CASSEAAGTTYEQYF

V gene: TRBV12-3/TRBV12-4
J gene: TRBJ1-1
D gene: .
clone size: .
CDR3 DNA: TGTGCCAGCAGTTTAGGAGGGAACACTGAAGCTTTCTTT
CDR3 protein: CASSLGGNTEAFF

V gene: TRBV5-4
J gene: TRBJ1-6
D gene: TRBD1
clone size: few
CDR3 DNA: TGTGCCAGCAGCTTACAGGGGGTCTGGGATTCACCCCTCCACTTT
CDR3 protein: CASSLQGVWDSPLHF

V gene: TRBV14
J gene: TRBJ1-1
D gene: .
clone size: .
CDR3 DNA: TGTGCCAGCAGCCAAGTTAGGGGAATCACTGAAGCTTTCTTT
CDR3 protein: CASSQVRGITEAFF

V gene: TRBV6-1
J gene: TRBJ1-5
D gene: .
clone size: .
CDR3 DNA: TGTGCCAGCAGTGATATCCGGGACTCACATCAGCCCCAGCATTTT
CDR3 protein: CASSDIRDSHQPQHF

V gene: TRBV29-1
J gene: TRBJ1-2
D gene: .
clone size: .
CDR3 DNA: TGCAGCGTTGACGGGTCAGGGATGGGTGGTGGCTACACCTTC
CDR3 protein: CSVDGSGMGGGYTF

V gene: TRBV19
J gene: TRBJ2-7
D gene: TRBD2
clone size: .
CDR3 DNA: TGTGCCAGTAGCCAGAAGCATAGCGGGGGACTTTACGAGCAGTACTTC
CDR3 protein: CASSQKHSGGLYEQYF